The entry that follows covers one TCR beta chain sequence. The data were produced by immunoSEQ multiplex PCR, yet TCRdb's version contains in-frame clones alone and is incomplete. Of about 8,500 clones in the sample, about 71% are singletons; the top ten hold about 5.8%. The CDR3 loop spans 14 amino acids. Germline CDR1 is SGHAT and CDR2 is FQNNGV. J was trimmed by 6 bases and V by 4 bases; bases with no gene match: 7. These data originate in a study of tumor-infiltrating lymphocytes in localized non-small cell lung cancer. About the study: Some samples were collected after neoadjuvant chemotherapy; smokers, never-smokers and several histologies were included.

The source of this sequence is a human donor with non-small cell lung cancer. This sequence joins TRBV11-2 and TRBJ2-7; 9 bases map to TRBD1. Sequenced input: uninvolved lung tissue not adjacent to the tumor. CDR3 sequence (DNA): TGTGCCAGCAGCTCCCGGACAGGGGAGGGCGAGCAGTACTTC. It specifies CASSSRTGEGEQYF. The full variable domain, with the rest looked up from reference TRBV11-2 and TRBJ2-7, is EAGVAQSPRYKIIEKRQSVAFWCNPISGHATLYWYQQILGQGPKLLIQFQNNGVVDDSQLPKDRFSAERLKGVDSTLKIQPAKLEDSAVYLCASSSRTGEGEQYFGPGTRLTVT.